The entry below gives a single T cell receptor beta chain sequence along with its context. Antigen unknown. These data are taken from a study of cytomegalovirus exposure and HLA in healthy donors. The primer mix had 60 Vbeta and 13 Jbeta primers. Clones were sequenced by immunoSEQ multiplex PCR, and TCRdb holds only the in-frame ones, with some missing. The sample shows roughly 150,000 clones, about four fifths of them seen only once. The CDR3 extends over 15 amino acids. The V gene's germline CDR1 is MNHNS and CDR2 SASEGT. V lost 4 bases, J lost 4 bases, and 3 bases stayed unmatched. General study findings and limits: Per published reports, the classifier diagnosed cytomegalovirus status with high specificity and sensitivity. A later analysis found common viral pathogens apparently linked to several of the most significant clusters. Rare TCR sequences dominated, though some public TCRs recurred in many donors. Earlier results showed most TCR beta V segments being productive about 87% or about 30% of the time.

The chain uses TRBV6-1 and TRBJ2-1; 11 bases agree with TRBD2. Sequencing input: PBMCs. This sequence originates from a woman in her forties in good health and CMV-seropositive. The CDR3 DNA reads as TGTGCCAGCAGTGGCGGGACTAGCGGTTACAATGAGCAGTTCTTC. It translates to CASSGGTSGYNEQFF.